The clone carrying this T cell receptor beta chain was counted many times. A single record per CDR3 protein comes from TCRdb applying MiXCR to the 5' RACE reads. The repertoire holds around 670,000 distinct CDR3 sequences, roughly 6% seen once, with 1.5% to 2% in the top ten. The data were obtained in a study of identical twins. Trimming took off 6 bases at V and 5 bases at J, with 15 bases between the two ends. CDR1 and CDR2 (germline): SGHKS, YYEKEE (reference sequence). CDR3 size: 14 residues. This clonotype originated in a man aged 18 to 29 in good health. The chain carries TRBV5-5 and TRBJ2-1; D ambiguous. The specimen was naive T cells sorted from blood. The CDR3 sequence: CASIYLGSDNEQFF. Here the CDR3 DNA reads TGTGCCAGCATCTACCTGGGATCAGACAATGAGCAGTTCTTC.